The 16 T cell receptor beta chains listed next were all sequenced from one sample in a study of T cells in Graves' hyperthyroidism and ophthalmopathy. What was amplified from RNA transcripts were TCR beta CDR3 regions. Primed by the HTBI set, a first-round RT-PCR was run on the TCR CDR3. MiXCR, applied by TCRdb to the multiplex PCR reads, yields one record per CDR3 protein. The sample contains over 300,000 distinct CDR3 sequences, approximately 15% of which appear only once. The sample taken for sequencing was blood. These receptors all come from a woman aged 55-70 years with Graves' hyperthyroidism.

This clonotype was counted a few times. CDR3 loop: CASSFQAGVSYEQYF. The DNA for the CDR3 is TGTGCCAGCAGCTTCCAAGCGGGAGTATCATACGAGCAGTACTTC. The chain joins TRBV7-2 to TRBJ2-7; TRBD2 matches 8 bases. V dropped 3 bases and J dropped 4; count of bases not matched to a gene: 8. The CDR3 is made up of 15 amino acids. The germline V gene has CDR1 SGHTA and CDR2 FQGNSA.

This clonotype was counted at least ten times. The chain is built from TRBV7-2 and TRBJ1-5; D uncertain. Trimming cost V 0 bases and J 7 bases, with 4 bases left between them. Germline assignment: CDR1 SGHTA and CDR2 FQGNSA. This CDR3 is 12 amino acids long. In DNA, the CDR3 is TGTGCCAGCAGCTTAGCAGGACAGCCCCAGCATTTT. Its translation is CASSLAGQPQHF.

This clonotype was observed many times. The rearrangement links TRBV2 to TRBJ1-2; 8 bases line up with TRBD1. V trimming: 6 bases; J trimming: 7 bases; junction bases outside the gene matches: 13. CDR3 length: 15 residues. Germline V lookup: CDR1 SNHLY, CDR2 FYNNEI. In DNA form, the CDR3 reads TGTGCCAGCAGAAGGACAGGGAATTTGCGGGGTGGCTACACCTTC. Translated: CASRRTGNLRGGYTF.

This clonotype was counted only a few times. The rearrangement joins TRBV12-5 to TRBJ1-1, with D possibly matching TRBD1 (5 bases). CDR1 and CDR2 from the germline V gene are LGHNT and FRNRAP. This CDR3 is 12 amino acids long. V was shortened by 6 bases and J by 4 bases, with 9 bases between the two germline ends. The CDR3 nucleotides are TGTGCTAGTGGAAATAGGGGCACTGAAGCTTTCTTT. Protein sequence: CASGNRGTEAFF.

This clonotype was detected a few times. This chain joins TRBV7-6 and TRBJ2-3; weak D call: TRBD2 (6 bases). The CDR3 sequence is 16 residues long. V was pared by 4 bases and J by 2 bases, with 16 bases between. CDR1 is SGHVS, CDR2 FNYEAQ, per germline. The CDR3 spells CASSSVGSGLTDTQYF. The DNA of the CDR3 is TGTGCCAGCAGCTCCGTCGGTAGCGGACTCACAGATACGCAGTATTTT.

This clonotype was seen ten or more times. The chain employs TRBV7-3 and TRBJ1-6, with TRBD1 identical over 8 bases. CDR3 length: 15 residues. CDR1 is SGHTA, CDR2 FQGTGA, per germline. The ends lost 6 bases at V and 8 bases at J; junction bases unmatched: 9. CDR3 sequence: CASSRGQGGDSPLHF. Written as DNA, the CDR3 is TGTGCCAGCAGTCGAGGACAGGGAGGCGATTCACCCCTCCACTTT.

The genes are TRBV6-1 and TRBJ1-2, with D maybe TRBD1 (6 bases). The ends were cut back, 7 bases at V and 8 bases at J, with 17 bases in the middle. Per germline, CDR1 MNHNS and CDR2 SASEGT. The CDR3 length is 13 residues. CDR3: CASNKGGNGGYTF. The CDR3 bases are TGTGCCAGCAACAAGGGGGGTAATGGCGGCTACACCTTC.

This clonotype was observed at least ten times. V and J are TRBV2 and TRBJ2-3, with 10 bases aligning to TRBD1. Germline CDR1 SNHLY, CDR2 FYNNEI. CDR3 length equals 14 residues. Trimming removed 6 bases from V and 6 bases from J; junction bases left unmatched: 6. For the CDR3, the DNA is TGTGCCAGCAGCCTAGGGACAGGGGCTGATACGCAGTATTTT. Amino acid sequence: CASSLGTGADTQYF.

Ten or more counts support this clonotype. The chain uses TRBV18 and TRBJ2-7; 8 bases match TRBD2. Germline CDR1 reads KGHSH; CDR2 reads LQKENI. The CDR3 is 15 residues long. V shed 6 bases and J 3 bases; nucleotides not matched to a gene: 10. Here the CDR3 reads CASSPTSGLGYEQYF. The CDR3 DNA is TGTGCCAGCTCTCCAACTAGCGGCTTAGGCTACGAGCAGTACTTC.

This clonotype was seen many times. V gene TRBV12-3 or TRBV12-4 combines with J gene TRBJ1-5; D is perhaps TRBD1 (5 bases). This CDR3 has 15 amino acids. V was cut by 8 bases and J by 2 bases, with 16 bases left in between. In DNA, the CDR3 is TGTGCCAGCCAATTAAGATCGGGGGGCAATCAGCCCCAGCATTTT. Translated, it gives CASQLRSGGNQPQHF.

The CDR3 loop reads CASSLSRVYNSPLHF. CDR3 DNA: TGCGCCAGCAGCTTGTCCCGCGTCTATAATTCACCCCTCCACTTT. V and J are TRBV5-1 and TRBJ1-6; D uncertain. Trimming pared 1 base from V and 3 bases from J, leaving 8 bases between. The germline V gene has CDR1 SGHRS and CDR2 YFSETQ. This CDR3 comprises 15 residues. Full variable domain (outside the CDR3, taken from reference TRBV5-1 and TRBJ1-6): KAGVTQTPRYLIKTRGQQVTLSCSPISGHRSVSWYQQTPGQGLQFLFEYFSETQRNKGNFPGRFSGRQFSNSRSEMNVSTLELGDSALYLCASSLSRVYNSPLHFGNGTRLTVT.

This clonotype was observed a handful of times. The rearrangement uses TRBV9 and TRBJ1-6; D remains unclear. The CDR3 length is 13 residues. Germline V gene sequence: CDR1 SGDLS, CDR2 YYNGEE. V was cut by 4 bases and J by 6 bases, with 8 bases left in between. CDR3 in amino acids: CASSPDFNSPLHF. CDR3 sequence (DNA): TGTGCCAGCAGCCCGGACTTTAATTCACCCCTCCACTTT. Filled out from reference TRBV9 and TRBJ1-6, the complete variable domain reads DSGVTQTPKHLITATGQRVTLRCSPRSGDLSVYWYQQSLDQGLQFLIQYYNGEERAKGNILERFSAQQFPDLHSELNLSSLELGDSALYFCASSPDFNSPLHFGNGTRLTVT.

This clonotype was observed at least ten times. The chain links TRBV27 to TRBJ1-4; no definite D call. Trimming took off 5 bases at V and 0 bases at J, with 16 bases between the two ends. Germline V gene sequence: CDR1 MNHEY, CDR2 SMNVEV (reference sequence). CDR3 length: 17 amino acids. CDR3 protein: CASSRKGFGPTNEKLFF. The CDR3 nucleotides read TGTGCCAGCAGTCGGAAGGGATTCGGGCCAACTAATGAAAAACTGTTTTTT. Complete variable domain (other parts from reference TRBV27 and TRBJ1-4): EAQVTQNPRYLITVTGKKLTVTCSQNMNHEYMSWYRQDPGLGLRQIYYSMNVEVTDKGDVPEGYKVSRKEKRNFPLILESPSPNQTSLYFCASSRKGFGPTNEKLFFGSGTQLSVL.

This clonotype showed up many times. This chain links TRBV4-2 with TRBJ1-6; tentatively, D is TRBD1 (5 bases). Germline lookup yields CDR1 LGHNA and CDR2 YNFKEQ. CDR3 length: 15 amino acids. The ends were cut back, 0 bases at V and 7 bases at J, with 10 bases in the middle. Written as DNA, the CDR3 is TGTGCCAGCAGCCAAGATCGACAGACCAATTCACCCCTCCACTTT. This codes for CASSQDRQTNSPLHF.

The chain combines TRBV7-9 with TRBJ2-1; 7 positions match TRBD2. With 3 bases clipped from V and 4 bases from J, the junction kept 9 bases outside the gene matches. CDR3 length equals 16 residues. The germline V gene has CDR1 SEHNR and CDR2 FQNEAQ (reference sequence). The CDR3 reads CASSFETSSLYNEQFF. CDR3 in DNA: TGTGCCAGCAGCTTCGAGACTAGCTCCCTTTACAATGAGCAGTTCTTC.

The genes are TRBV19 and TRBJ1-3; D might be TRBD1 (5 bases). The CDR3 length is 14 residues. The V end lost 5 bases, the J end lost 4 bases, and 12 bases lay between the germline ends. CDR1 and CDR2 from the germline V gene are LNHDA and SQIVND (reference sequence). The CDR3 is CASSDQGGGNTIYF. Written as DNA, the CDR3 is TGTGCCAGTAGTGACCAGGGAGGAGGAAACACCATATATTTT.